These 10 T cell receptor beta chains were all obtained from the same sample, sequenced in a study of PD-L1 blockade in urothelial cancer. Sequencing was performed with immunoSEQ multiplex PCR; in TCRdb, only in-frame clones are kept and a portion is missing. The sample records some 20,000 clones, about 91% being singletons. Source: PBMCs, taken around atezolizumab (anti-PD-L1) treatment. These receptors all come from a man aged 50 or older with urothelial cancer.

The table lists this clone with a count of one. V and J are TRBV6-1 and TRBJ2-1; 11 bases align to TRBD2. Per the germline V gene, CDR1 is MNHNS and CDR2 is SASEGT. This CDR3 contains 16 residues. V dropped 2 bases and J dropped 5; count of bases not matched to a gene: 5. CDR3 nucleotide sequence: TGTGCCAGCAGTGAATTCGGGACTAGCGGCAACAATGAGCAGTTCTTC. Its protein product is CASSEFGTSGNNEQFF.

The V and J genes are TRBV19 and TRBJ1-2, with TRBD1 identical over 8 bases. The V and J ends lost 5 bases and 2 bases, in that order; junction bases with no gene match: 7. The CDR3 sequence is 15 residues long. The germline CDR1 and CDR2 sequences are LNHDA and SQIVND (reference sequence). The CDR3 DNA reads TGTGCCAGTAGTCCATGGACAGGGACGAACTATGGCTACACCTTC. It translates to CASSPWTGTNYGYTF.

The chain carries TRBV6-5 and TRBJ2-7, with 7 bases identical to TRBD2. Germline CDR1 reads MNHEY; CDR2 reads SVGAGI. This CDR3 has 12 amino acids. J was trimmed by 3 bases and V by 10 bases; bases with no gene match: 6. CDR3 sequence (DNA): TGTGCCACCACGCCGGGGGGCTACGAGCAGTACTTC. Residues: CATTPGGYEQYF.

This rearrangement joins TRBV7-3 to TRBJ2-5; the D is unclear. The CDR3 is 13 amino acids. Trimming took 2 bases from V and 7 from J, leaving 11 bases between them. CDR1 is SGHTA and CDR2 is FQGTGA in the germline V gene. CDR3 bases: TGTGCCAGCAGCTTATCCCCGTCCGGGACCCAGTACTTC. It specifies CASSLSPSGTQYF.

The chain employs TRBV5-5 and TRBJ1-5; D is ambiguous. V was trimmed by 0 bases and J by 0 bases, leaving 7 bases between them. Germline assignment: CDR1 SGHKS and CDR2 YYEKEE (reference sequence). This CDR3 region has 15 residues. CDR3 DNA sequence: TGTGCCAGCAGCTTGGTCCTCTATAGCAATCAGCCCCAGCATTTT. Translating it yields CASSLVLYSNQPQHF.

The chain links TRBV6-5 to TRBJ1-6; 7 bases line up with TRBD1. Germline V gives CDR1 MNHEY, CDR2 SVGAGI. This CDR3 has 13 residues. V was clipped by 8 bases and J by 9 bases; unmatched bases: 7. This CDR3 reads CASQGVSGSPLHF. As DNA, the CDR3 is TGTGCCAGCCAGGGGGTGAGTGGTTCACCCCTCCACTTT.

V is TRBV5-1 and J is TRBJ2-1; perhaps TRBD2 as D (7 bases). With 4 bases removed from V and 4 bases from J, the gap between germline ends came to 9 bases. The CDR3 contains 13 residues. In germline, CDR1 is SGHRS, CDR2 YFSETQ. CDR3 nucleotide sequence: TGCGCCAGCAGCGGGGGGGCTTACAATGAGCAGTTCTTC. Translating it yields CASSGGAYNEQFF.

CDR3 nucleotides: TGTGCCAGCAGCTTAGGCGAAGCGGGGACAGATACGCAGTATTTT. This translates into CASSLGEAGTDTQYF. The genes are TRBV7-9 and TRBJ2-3; TRBD2 agrees at 7 bases. V trimming: 1 base; J trimming: 3 bases; junction bases outside the gene matches: 4. Germline assignment: CDR1 SEHNR and CDR2 FQNEAQ (reference sequence). This CDR3 contains 15 residues.

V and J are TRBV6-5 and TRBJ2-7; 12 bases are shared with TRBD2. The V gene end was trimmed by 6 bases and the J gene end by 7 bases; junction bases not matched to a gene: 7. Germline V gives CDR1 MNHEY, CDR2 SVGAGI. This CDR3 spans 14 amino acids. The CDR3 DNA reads TGTGCCAGCAGCCGAACTAGCGGGAGGCTTGAGCAGTACTTC. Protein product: CASSRTSGRLEQYF.

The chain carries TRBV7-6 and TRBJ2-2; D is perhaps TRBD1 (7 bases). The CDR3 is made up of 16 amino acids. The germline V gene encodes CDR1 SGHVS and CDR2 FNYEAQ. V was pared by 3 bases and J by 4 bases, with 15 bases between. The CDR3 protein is CASSFGQGGGTGELFF. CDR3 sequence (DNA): TGTGCCAGCAGCTTTGGTCAGGGGGGAGGCACCGGGGAGCTGTTTTTT.